The 29 T cell receptor beta chains below were found in one sample sequenced in a study of T-cell reconstitution after alpha-beta-depleted transplantation in children. As it was prepared, the TCRbeta library received unique molecular identifiers. TCRdb itself ran the PCR reads through MiXCR, one entry per CDR3 protein. Of approximately 170,000 distinct CDR3 sequences listed, over 8.5% are singletons. Sequenced here: PBMCs, sampled before TCRalphabeta/CD19-depleted stem cell transplant. These receptors were taken from a boy between 2 and 15 years old with acute myeloid leukemia, due to receive a stem cell transplant.

The chain joins TRBV6-5 to TRBJ1-2, with a possible D match to TRBD1 (6 bases). The CDR3 covers 15 residues. The germline gives CDR1 MNHEY, CDR2 SVGAGI. The V gene lost 2 bases and the J gene lost 0 bases, with 10 bases spanning the gap. The CDR3 sequence: CASSYGQTPNYGYTF. The CDR3 DNA reads TGTGCCAGCAGTTACGGACAGACCCCTAACTATGGCTACACCTTC.

This clonotype was recorded at least ten times. The chain employs TRBV20-1 and TRBJ2-3; 7 positions match TRBD2. CDR1 is DFQATT and CDR2 is SNEGSKA in the germline V gene (reference sequence). V lost 3 bases to trimming and J lost 1 base; unmatched junction nucleotides: 13. The CDR3 covers 17 residues. Here the CDR3 reads CSARDPGLPAGTDTQYF. The CDR3 nucleotides are TGCAGTGCTAGGGACCCGGGACTACCGGCGGGCACAGATACGCAGTATTTT.

This clonotype came up many times. This chain joins TRBV20-1 and TRBJ1-5; D perhaps matches TRBD1 (6 bases). CDR3 length equals 13 residues. Trimming pared 3 bases from V and 9 bases from J, leaving 15 bases between. In germline, CDR1 is DFQATT, CDR2 SNEGSKA (reference sequence). Written as DNA, the CDR3 is TGCAGTGCTAGGAGGAGGGGGGAGGGGCCCCAGCATTTT. Its translation: CSARRRGEGPQHF.

At least ten counts were recorded for this clonotype. The chain joins TRBV6-5 to TRBJ1-2; D gene unclear. From germline, CDR1 is MNHEY and CDR2 SVGAGI. The CDR3 contains 14 residues. Between the trimmed V and J ends, which lost 0 bases and 2 bases, there was a span of 7 bases. The CDR3 sequence: CASSYSVRNYGYTF. DNA for the CDR3: TGTGCCAGCAGTTACTCTGTCCGAAACTATGGCTACACCTTC.

This clonotype was counted many times. The rearrangement uses TRBV5-1 and TRBJ2-3; 9 positions match TRBD2. Germline CDR1 is SGHRS and CDR2 is YFSETQ. The CDR3 is made up of 15 amino acids. The V and J ends lost 3 bases and 4 bases, in that order; junction bases with no gene match: 6. The CDR3 coding sequence is TGCGCCAGCAGCTACGGGACTAGCATGGCAGATACGCAGTATTTT. Encoded protein: CASSYGTSMADTQYF. Full variable domain (rest looked up from reference TRBV5-1 and TRBJ2-3): KAGVTQTPRYLIKTRGQQVTLSCSPISGHRSVSWYQQTPGQGLQFLFEYFSETQRNKGNFPGRFSGRQFSNSRSEMNVSTLELGDSALYLCASSYGTSMADTQYFGPGTRLTVL.

At least ten counts were recorded for this clonotype. The chain recombines TRBV9 with TRBJ2-1; D may be TRBD1 or TRBD2 (6 bases each). The CDR3 covers 16 residues. Germline V gene data show CDR1 as SGDLS and CDR2 as YYNGEE. The germline V and J ends were trimmed by 0 bases and 1 base, with 11 bases remaining between them. CDR3 DNA: TGTGCCAGCAGCGTAGTCGGGGGCAGGTCCTACAATGAGCAGTTCTTC. Protein: CASSVVGGRSYNEQFF.

In its sample, this clonotype was seen a few times. The CDR3 bases are TGTGCCAGCAGTGGGGGAGTCTACAATGAGCAGTTCTTC. Translated: CASSGGVYNEQFF. This chain uses TRBV6-1 with TRBJ2-1; D is perhaps TRBD2 (5 bases). Per the germline V gene, CDR1 is MNHNS and CDR2 is SASEGT. The CDR3 is 13 amino acids. V lost 4 bases and J lost 3, with 7 bases in between.

This clonotype was picked up many times. No DNA is shown, since the ends of the CDR3 on it are uncertain; the CDR3 is the one TCRdb lists. V is TRBV12-3 or TRBV12-4 and J is TRBJ2-5; the table gives TRBD1 as D, unverified against the DNA. The CDR3 length is 15 residues, termini included. CDR3 in amino acids: CASSSSTGPRETQYF.

The table lists this clonotype with many counts. The rearrangement joins TRBV11-2 to TRBJ1-2, with unresolved D. Germline V gene lookup returns CDR1 SGHAT and CDR2 FQNNGV. V lost 2 bases and J lost 7, with 11 bases in between. The CDR3 contains 13 residues. CDR3 loop: CASSLPGVGGYTF. Here the CDR3 DNA reads TGTGCCAGCAGCTTACCTGGGGTAGGTGGCTACACCTTC.

Ten or more counts support this clonotype. Germline is not matched at one junction end, which may reflect a read error. V is TRBV6-4 and J is TRBJ2-3; TRBD2 matches at 12 bases. The CDR3 runs to 16 residues. Germline lookup yields CDR1 MRHNA and CDR2 SNTAGT. The CDR3 is CASSYSTSGGSDTQYF. The CDR3 DNA follows: TGTGCCAGCAGTTACTCGACTAGCGGGGGCTCAGATACGCAGTATTTT.

This clonotype occurred many times. The chain recombines TRBV20-1 with TRBJ2-7, with D hard to call. V dropped 0 bases and J dropped 1 base, with 13 bases sitting between them. The CDR3 has 15 amino acids. CDR1 is DFQATT and CDR2 is SNEGSKA in the germline V gene (reference sequence). CDR3 DNA: TGCAGTGCTAGAGATGCCTCCTCTTGGTCCTACGAGCAGTACTTC. Amino acid sequence: CSARDASSWSYEQYF.

This clonotype was recorded many times. CDR3 nucleotide sequence: TGCGCCAGCAGCTGGACTAGCGGGGGGGCCTCCTACAATGAGCAGTTCTTC. Protein product: CASSWTSGGASYNEQFF. The rearrangement joins TRBV5-1 to TRBJ2-1; 15 bases are a match to TRBD2. The CDR3 sequence is 17 residues long. V gave up 3 bases and J gave up 0 bases; unmatched junction bases: 1. Germline V gene sequence: CDR1 SGHRS, CDR2 YFSETQ.

Many counts were recorded for this clonotype. The rearrangement links TRBV10-2 to TRBJ2-1; 7 nucleotides line up with TRBD2. The CDR3 consists of 14 residues. Trimming at V came to 3 bases and at J to 4 bases, leaving 3 bases not matched to a gene. Germline V CDR1 and CDR2: WSHSY, SAAADI. In nucleotides, the CDR3 is TGCGCCAGCAGTGAAGGGGACTATTACAATGAGCAGTTCTTC. Translating gives CASSEGDYYNEQFF.

V is TRBV7-9 and J is TRBJ2-1; 7 bases fit TRBD2. Trimming cost V 1 base and J 8 bases; bases outside gene matches: 11. This CDR3 is built from 16 residues. Germline CDR1 SEHNR, CDR2 FQNEAQ (reference sequence). This CDR3 is CASSLVAGKGGHEQFF. The DNA of the CDR3 is TGTGCCAGCAGCTTAGTAGCCGGTAAGGGAGGGCATGAGCAGTTCTTC.

This clonotype showed up many times. The rearrangement links TRBV27 to TRBJ2-3; D is perhaps TRBD2 (5 bases). Germline loops: CDR1 MNHEY, CDR2 SMNVEV (reference sequence). This CDR3 region has 14 residues. Trimming removed 3 bases at V and 5 bases at J, with 12 bases between. CDR3 coding DNA: TGTGCCAGCAGTTTTTCTAGTGGGAGAGATACGCAGTATTTT. This encodes CASSFSSGRDTQYF.

This clonotype came up many times. V gene TRBV21-1 combines with J gene TRBJ1-2; the DNA was not used to check the table's D call, TRBD1. TRBV21-1 is recorded as a pseudogene. The CDR3 covers 14 residues. CDR3 nucleotides: TGTGCCAGCAGCAAGACTGACAGGGTCTATGGCTACACCTTC. This codes for CASSKTDRVYGYTF.

In its sample, this clonotype was seen many times. The chain has TRBV6-6 and TRBJ2-7, with 7 nucleotides matching TRBD2. This CDR3 has 13 residues. J lost 3 bases, V lost 8 bases, and 7 bases had no gene match. Germline-derived CDR1 and CDR2 are MNHNY and SVGAGI (reference sequence). CDR3 protein: CASSRESNYEQYF. The CDR3 nucleotides read TGTGCCAGCTCGCGGGAGTCAAACTACGAGCAGTACTTC.

The J gene is TRBJ2-1, the V gene TRBV5-4, with no clear D. There are 14 residues in the CDR3. The V end was cut by 4 bases, the J end by 8 bases, with 16 bases between. From germline, CDR1 is SGHNT and CDR2 YYREEE (reference sequence). The CDR3 reads CASSTRTSIDEQFF. The CDR3 nucleotides read TGTGCCAGCAGCACAAGGACCAGTATCGATGAGCAGTTCTTC.

This clonotype was observed many times. V usage is TRBV6-1 and J usage is TRBJ1-1; 7 nucleotides match TRBD1. V trimming: 6 bases; J trimming: 10 bases; junction bases outside the gene matches: 5. CDR1 and CDR2 (germline): MNHNS, SASEGT. CDR3 length: 11 amino acids. Here the CDR3 DNA reads TGTGCCAGCAGGGATAACAGGGGAGCTTTCTTT. Residues: CASRDNRGAFF.

This clonotype was recorded many times. This sequence joins TRBV24-1 and TRBJ1-5; D gene unclear. Germline lookup yields CDR1 KGHDR and CDR2 SFDVKD. V was shortened by 8 bases and J by 0 bases, with 10 bases between the two germline ends. The CDR3 loop spans 14 amino acids. CDR3 protein: CATNRRDSNQPQHF. The CDR3 region has the DNA TGTGCCACCAACCGACGGGATAGCAATCAGCCCCAGCATTTT.

This chain joins TRBV3-1 and TRBJ2-3, with 11 bases fitting TRBD2. Per the germline V gene, CDR1 is LGHDT and CDR2 is YNNKEL (reference sequence). The CDR3 contains 19 residues. With 8 bases clipped from V and 6 bases from J, the junction kept 22 bases outside the gene matches. The CDR3 DNA sequence: TGTGCCAGCTGCCCCCAAGGCTCCATAGCGGGAGGGCCGGGCGATACGCAGTATTTT. The encoded protein is CASCPQGSIAGGPGDTQYF.

This clonotype came up many times. CDR3 sequence (DNA): TGTGCCAGCAGCTTTGGTCTGCTGGGGGGGACTGAAGCTTTCTTT. Its protein product is CASSFGLLGGTEAFF. This rearrangement joins TRBV5-6 to TRBJ1-1, with D possibly TRBD1 on 5 matching bases. CDR3 length equals 15 residues. Trimming took 2 bases from V and 5 from J, leaving 16 bases between them. Germline CDR1 reads SGHDT; CDR2 reads YYEEEE.

This chain joins TRBV11-2 and TRBJ2-7; possible D gene TRBD1, 6 bases. Between the trimmed V and J ends, which lost 3 bases and 6 bases, there was a span of 12 bases. Germline CDR1 and CDR2: SGHAT and FQNNGV. CDR3 size: 13 residues. The CDR3 DNA is TGTGCCAGCAGCTTTTCAGGGGAAACCGAGCAGTACGTC. Its translation is CASSFSGETEQYV.

This clonotype was found many times. The chain combines TRBV18 with TRBJ2-1, with TRBD2 as a possible D gene (6 bases). The CDR3 has 14 residues. Germline V gene lookup returns CDR1 KGHSH and CDR2 LQKENI. The V end lost 0 bases, the J end lost 7 bases, and 10 bases lay between the germline ends. The CDR3 region is CASSPPDGRNEQFF. CDR3 coding DNA: TGTGCCAGCTCACCACCGGACGGGAGAAATGAGCAGTTCTTC.

In the case of this clonotype: Possible read error: a much larger clone is one base away. The chain combines TRBV5-1 with TRBJ1-2; the D is unclear. Trimming pared 3 bases from V and 4 bases from J, leaving 7 bases between. Germline CDR1 is SGHRS and CDR2 is YFSETQ. The length of the CDR3 is 12 residues. For the CDR3, the DNA is TGCGCCAGCAGCTCCGACGCCTATGGCTACACCTTC. This encodes CASSSDAYGYTF.

This clonotype was counted many times. The chain couples TRBV7-2 to TRBJ1-2; TRBD1 matches at 9 bases. J gave up 0 bases and V 5 bases, and 4 bases lay outside the gene matches. CDR1 and CDR2 from the germline V gene are SGHTA and FQGNSA. There are 15 residues in the CDR3. The CDR3 bases are TGTGCCAGCAGCCCACGGACAGGGGCTAACTATGGCTACACCTTC. Protein sequence: CASSPRTGANYGYTF.

This clonotype was detected many times. V and J are TRBV10-3 and TRBJ2-7, with 7 positions matching TRBD2. The CDR3 spans 16 residues. J was trimmed by 4 bases and V by 0 bases; bases with no gene match: 9. Germline V gives CDR1 ENHRY, CDR2 SYGVKD. The CDR3 sequence is CAISESSGRGKYEQYF. CDR3 coding DNA: TGTGCCATCAGTGAGTCATCGGGGAGGGGAAAGTACGAGCAGTACTTC.

This clonotype has ten or more counts. V gene TRBV12-3 or TRBV12-4 combines with J gene TRBJ2-3; 9 nucleotides agree with TRBD2. Losses at the gene ends were 2 bases for V and 2 bases for J; bases not matched to a gene: 5. CDR3 length equals 16 residues. DNA of the CDR3: TGTGCCAGCAGTTTATATTCTAGCGGGAACACAGATACGCAGTATTTT. Translation gives CASSLYSSGNTDTQYF.

The sample holds many counts of this clonotype. The V gene is TRBV6-1, the J gene TRBJ1-5; TRBD1 aligns across 8 bases. This CDR3 spans 16 amino acids. J was trimmed by 1 base and V by 5 bases; bases with no gene match: 7. The germline CDR1 and CDR2 sequences are MNHNS and SASEGT. The CDR3 bases are TGTGCCAGCAGTCATCAGGGGGCCGCAAGCAATCAGCCCCAGCATTTT. Protein product: CASSHQGAASNQPQHF.